This TCR beta chain was recorded in a study of blood T cell repertoires in COVID-19. Study-level background: Researchers got acute and convalescent COVID-19 samples from the United States, Italy and Spain. Nucleic acid was either cDNA or gDNA, and it came from T cells, B-cell-depleted T cells, or PBMCs.

Study processing details: Estimation of nucleated cell counts relied on the amplification of reference gene primers. Sequenced by immunoSEQ multiplex PCR; TCRdb stores in-frame clones only, minus some. The D gene and trimming were derived from the DNA, and the V and J assignments and clone size from that table. This sample yields some 250,000 clones, of which 81% are seen a single time; roughly 2.9% belongs to the top ten. The CDR3 is made up of 15 amino acids. After removal of 7 bases from V and 4 bases from J, the junction contained 12 bases not matched to a gene. CDR1 is SQVTM, CDR2 ANQGSEA, per germline.

The chain recombines TRBV29-1 with TRBJ1-3; TRBD1 aligns across 8 bases. The sequenced material came from peripheral blood. This TCR came from a woman aged 60-75 years with active or convalescent COVID-19. The CDR3 sequence is CSAGKAGGSGNTIYF. In DNA, the CDR3 is TGCAGCGCCGGCAAGGCAGGGGGCTCCGGAAACACCATATATTTT.